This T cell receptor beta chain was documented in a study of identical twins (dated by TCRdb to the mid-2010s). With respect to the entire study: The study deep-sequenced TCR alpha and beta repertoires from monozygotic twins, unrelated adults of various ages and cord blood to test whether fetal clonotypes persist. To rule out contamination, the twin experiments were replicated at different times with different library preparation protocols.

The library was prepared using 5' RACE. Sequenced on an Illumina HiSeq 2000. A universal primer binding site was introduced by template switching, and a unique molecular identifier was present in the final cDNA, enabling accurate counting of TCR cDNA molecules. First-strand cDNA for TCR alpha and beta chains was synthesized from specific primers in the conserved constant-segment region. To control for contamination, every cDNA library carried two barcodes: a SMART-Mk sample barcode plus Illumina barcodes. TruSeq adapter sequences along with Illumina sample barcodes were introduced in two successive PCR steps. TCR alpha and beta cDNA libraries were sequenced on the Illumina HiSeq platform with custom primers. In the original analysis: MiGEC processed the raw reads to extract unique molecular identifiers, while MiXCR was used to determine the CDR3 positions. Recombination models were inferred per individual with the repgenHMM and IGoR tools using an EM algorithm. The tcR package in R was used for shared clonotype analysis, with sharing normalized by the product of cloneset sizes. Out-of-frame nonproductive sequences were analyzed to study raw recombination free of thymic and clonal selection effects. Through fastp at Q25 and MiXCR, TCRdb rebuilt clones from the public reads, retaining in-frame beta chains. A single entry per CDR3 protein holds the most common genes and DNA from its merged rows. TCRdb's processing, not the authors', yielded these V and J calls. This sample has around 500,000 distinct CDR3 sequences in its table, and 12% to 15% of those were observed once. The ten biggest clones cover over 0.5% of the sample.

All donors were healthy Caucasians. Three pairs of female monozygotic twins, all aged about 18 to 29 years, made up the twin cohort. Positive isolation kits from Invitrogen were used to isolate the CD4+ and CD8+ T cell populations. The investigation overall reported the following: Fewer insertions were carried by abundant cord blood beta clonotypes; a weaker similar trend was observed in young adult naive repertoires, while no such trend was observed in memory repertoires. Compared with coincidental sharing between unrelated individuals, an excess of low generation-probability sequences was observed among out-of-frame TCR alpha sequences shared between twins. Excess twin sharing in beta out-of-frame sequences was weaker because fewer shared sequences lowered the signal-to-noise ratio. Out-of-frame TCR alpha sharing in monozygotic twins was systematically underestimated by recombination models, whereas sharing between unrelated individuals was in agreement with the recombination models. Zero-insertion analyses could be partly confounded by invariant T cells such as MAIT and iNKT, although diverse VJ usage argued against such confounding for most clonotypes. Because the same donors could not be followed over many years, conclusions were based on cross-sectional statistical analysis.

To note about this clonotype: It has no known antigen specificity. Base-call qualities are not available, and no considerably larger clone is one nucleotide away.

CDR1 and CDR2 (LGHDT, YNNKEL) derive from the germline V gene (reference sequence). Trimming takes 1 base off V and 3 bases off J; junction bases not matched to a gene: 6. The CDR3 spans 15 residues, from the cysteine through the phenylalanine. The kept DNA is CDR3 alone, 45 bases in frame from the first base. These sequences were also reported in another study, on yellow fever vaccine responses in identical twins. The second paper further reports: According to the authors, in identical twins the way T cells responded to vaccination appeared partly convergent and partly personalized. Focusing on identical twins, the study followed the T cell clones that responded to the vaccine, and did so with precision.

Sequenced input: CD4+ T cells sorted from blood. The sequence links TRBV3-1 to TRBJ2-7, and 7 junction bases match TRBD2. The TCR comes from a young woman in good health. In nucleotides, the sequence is TGTGCCAGCAGCCAAGTTCCAGCGGGGAACTACGAGCAGTACTTC. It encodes CASSQVPAGNYEQYF.